This TCR beta chain was captured by sequencing in a study of shared clonotypes between healthy human individuals. About the study: CD4 naive and CD4 memory each took three plates per donor, while CD8 naive took two and CD8 memory one.

Germline V gene lookup returns CDR1 KGHSH and CDR2 LQKENI. This CDR3 is 15 amino acids long. V was trimmed by 5 bases and J by 2 bases, leaving 12 bases between them. The repertoire was sequenced with immunoSEQ multiplex PCR; TCRdb's copy has only in-frame clones and lacks some. In the table there are about 1.1 million clones, approximately 77% of which are singletons. The study, taken as a whole, reports: Donor clonotype sharing was expected to depend on sequencing depth.

With respect to this clone: Its matching antigen is unknown.

The origin of this receptor is a man aged 18 to 30 in good health. Some clones in this sample may be carry-over from other donors' samples. J is TRBJ1-4 and V is TRBV18; D is unresolved. The specimen sequenced was memory CD4+ T cells from PBMCs. Subset here: CD45RA-negative fraction. The DNA of the CDR3 is TGTGCCAGCTCAGACGGACTCGGGACTAATGAAAAACTGTTTTTT. Encoded protein: CASSDGLGTNEKLFF.